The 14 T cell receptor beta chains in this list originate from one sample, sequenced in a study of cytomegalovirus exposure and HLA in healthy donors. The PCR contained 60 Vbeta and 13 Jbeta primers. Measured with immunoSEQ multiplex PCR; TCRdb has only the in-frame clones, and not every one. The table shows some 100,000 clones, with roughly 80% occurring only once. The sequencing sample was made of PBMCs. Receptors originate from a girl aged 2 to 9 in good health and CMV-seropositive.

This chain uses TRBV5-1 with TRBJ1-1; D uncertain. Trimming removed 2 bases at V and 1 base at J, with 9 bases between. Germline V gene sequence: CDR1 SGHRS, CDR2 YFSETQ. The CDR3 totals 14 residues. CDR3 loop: CASSFRSWNTEAFF. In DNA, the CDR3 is TGCGCCAGCAGCTTTAGATCATGGAACACTGAAGCTTTCTTT.

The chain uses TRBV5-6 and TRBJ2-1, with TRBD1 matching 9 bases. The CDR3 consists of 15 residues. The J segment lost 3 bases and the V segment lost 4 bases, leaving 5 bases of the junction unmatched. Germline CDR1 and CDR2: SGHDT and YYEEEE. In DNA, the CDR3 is TGTGCCAGCAGCCTACGGACAGGGGTCTACAATGAGCAGTTCTTC. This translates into CASSLRTGVYNEQFF.

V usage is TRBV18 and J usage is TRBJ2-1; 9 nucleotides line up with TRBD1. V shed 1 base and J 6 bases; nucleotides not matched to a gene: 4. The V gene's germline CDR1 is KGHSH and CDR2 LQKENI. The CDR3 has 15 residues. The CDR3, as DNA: TGTGCCAGCTCACCACTGACAGGGGGGGTCAATGAGCAGTTCTTC. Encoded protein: CASSPLTGGVNEQFF.

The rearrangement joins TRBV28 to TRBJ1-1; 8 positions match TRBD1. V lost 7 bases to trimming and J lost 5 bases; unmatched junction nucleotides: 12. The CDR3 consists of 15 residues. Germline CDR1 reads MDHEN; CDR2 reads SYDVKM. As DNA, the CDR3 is TGTGCCAGCATCTCAGGGGGCCGGTCGGGGACTGAAGCTTTCTTT. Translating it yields CASISGGRSGTEAFF.

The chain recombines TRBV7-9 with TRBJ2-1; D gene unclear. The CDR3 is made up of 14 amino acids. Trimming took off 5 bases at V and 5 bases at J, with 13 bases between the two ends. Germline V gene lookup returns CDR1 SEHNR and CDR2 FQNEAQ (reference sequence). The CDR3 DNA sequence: TGTGCCAGCAGCAGCACAGCCCTTAACAATGAGCAGTTCTTC. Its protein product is CASSSTALNNEQFF.

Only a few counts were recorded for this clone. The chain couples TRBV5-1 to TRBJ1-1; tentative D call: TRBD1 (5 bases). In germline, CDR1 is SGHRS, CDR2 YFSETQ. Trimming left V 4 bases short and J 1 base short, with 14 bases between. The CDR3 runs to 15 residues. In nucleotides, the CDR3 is TGCGCCAGCAGCCCCTTAGACAGACCGAACACTGAAGCTTTCTTT. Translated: CASSPLDRPNTEAFF.

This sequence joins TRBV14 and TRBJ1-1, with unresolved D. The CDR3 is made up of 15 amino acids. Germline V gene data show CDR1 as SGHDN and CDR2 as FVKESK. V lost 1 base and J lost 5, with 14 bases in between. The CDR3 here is CASSQGTAALTEAFF. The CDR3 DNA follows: TGTGCCAGCAGCCAAGGTACAGCCGCGTTGACTGAAGCTTTCTTT.

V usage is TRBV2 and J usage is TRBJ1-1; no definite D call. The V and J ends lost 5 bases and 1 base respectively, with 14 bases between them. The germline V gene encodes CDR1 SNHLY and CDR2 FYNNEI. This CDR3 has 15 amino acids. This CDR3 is CASSFTTRTNTEAFF. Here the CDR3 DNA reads TGTGCCAGCAGTTTCACGACACGCACGAACACTGAAGCTTTCTTT.

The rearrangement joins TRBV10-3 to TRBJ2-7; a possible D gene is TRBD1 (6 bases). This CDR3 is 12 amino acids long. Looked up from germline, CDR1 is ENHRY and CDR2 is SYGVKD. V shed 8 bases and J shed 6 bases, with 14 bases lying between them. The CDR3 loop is CAIGPQGPEQYF. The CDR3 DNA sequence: TGTGCCATCGGACCGCAGGGGCCCGAGCAGTACTTC.

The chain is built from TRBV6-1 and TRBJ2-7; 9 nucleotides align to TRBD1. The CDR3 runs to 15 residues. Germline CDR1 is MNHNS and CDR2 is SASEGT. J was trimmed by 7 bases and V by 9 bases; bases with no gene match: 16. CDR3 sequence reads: CASMDLDRGMREQYF. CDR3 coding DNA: TGTGCCAGTATGGACCTGGACAGGGGAATGAGGGAGCAGTACTTC.

CDR3: CASSYTLGQGAEAFF. The CDR3, as DNA: TGTGCCAGCAGTTACACTTTGGGACAGGGGGCTGAAGCTTTCTTT. The chain employs TRBV6-5 and TRBJ1-1, with 11 nucleotides matching TRBD1. The CDR3 is made up of 15 amino acids. V lost 2 bases and J lost 6; bases outside the gene matches: 5. The germline gives CDR1 MNHEY, CDR2 SVGAGI.

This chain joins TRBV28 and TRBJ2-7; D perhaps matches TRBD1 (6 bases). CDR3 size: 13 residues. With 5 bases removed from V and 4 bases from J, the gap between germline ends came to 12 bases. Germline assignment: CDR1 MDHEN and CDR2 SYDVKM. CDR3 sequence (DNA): TGTGCCAGCAGTATCCCAGGGGTTTACGAGCAGTACTTC. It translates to CASSIPGVYEQYF.

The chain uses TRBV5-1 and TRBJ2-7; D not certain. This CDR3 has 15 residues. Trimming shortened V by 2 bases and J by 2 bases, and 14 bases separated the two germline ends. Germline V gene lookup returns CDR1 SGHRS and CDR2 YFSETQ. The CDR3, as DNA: TGCGCCAGCAGCTTTAGAGTGATGGTCGCCTACGAGCAGTACTTC. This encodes CASSFRVMVAYEQYF.

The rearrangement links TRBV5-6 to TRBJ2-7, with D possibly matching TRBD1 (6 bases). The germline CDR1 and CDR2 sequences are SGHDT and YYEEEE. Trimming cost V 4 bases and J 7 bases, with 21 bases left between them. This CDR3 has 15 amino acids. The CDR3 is CASSRDLQGPGEQYF. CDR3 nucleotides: TGTGCCAGCAGCCGCGACTTACAGGGACCGGGGGAGCAGTACTTC.